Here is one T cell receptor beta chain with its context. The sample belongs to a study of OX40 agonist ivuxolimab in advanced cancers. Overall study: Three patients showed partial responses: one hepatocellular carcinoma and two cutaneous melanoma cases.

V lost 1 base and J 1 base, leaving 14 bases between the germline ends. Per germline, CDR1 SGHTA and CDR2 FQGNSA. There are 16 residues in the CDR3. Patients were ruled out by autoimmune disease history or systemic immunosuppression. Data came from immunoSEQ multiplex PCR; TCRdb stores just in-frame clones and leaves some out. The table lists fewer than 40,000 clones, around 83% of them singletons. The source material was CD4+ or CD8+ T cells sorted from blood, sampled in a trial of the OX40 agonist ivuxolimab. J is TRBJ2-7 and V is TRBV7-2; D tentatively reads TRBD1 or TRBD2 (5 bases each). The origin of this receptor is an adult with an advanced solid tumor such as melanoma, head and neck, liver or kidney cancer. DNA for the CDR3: TGTGCCAGCAGCTTAGTCCGGGACGGTCCTTCCTACGAGCAGTACTTC. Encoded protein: CASSLVRDGPSYEQYF.